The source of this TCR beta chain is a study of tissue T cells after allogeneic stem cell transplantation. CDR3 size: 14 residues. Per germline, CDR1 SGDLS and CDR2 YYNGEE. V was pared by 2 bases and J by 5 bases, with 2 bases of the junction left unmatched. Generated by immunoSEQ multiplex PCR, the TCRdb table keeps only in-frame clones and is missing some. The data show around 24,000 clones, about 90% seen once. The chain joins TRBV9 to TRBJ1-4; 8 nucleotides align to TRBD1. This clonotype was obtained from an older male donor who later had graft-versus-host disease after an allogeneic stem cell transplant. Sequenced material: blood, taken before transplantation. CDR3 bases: TGTGCCAGCAGCGTCGACAGGGGAAATGAAAAACTGTTTTTT. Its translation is CASSVDRGNEKLFF.